These 12 T cell receptor beta chains share one sample of origin, sequenced in a study of OX40 agonist ivuxolimab in advanced cancers. The data were produced by immunoSEQ multiplex PCR, yet TCRdb's version contains in-frame clones alone and is incomplete. This sample has about 71,000 clones, with approximately 90% found just once. The sample here was CD4+ or CD8+ T cells sorted from blood, taken in a trial of the OX40 agonist ivuxolimab. Receptor source: an adult with an advanced solid tumor such as melanoma, head and neck, liver or kidney cancer.

The chain has TRBV28 and TRBJ2-2, with unresolved D. This CDR3 has 18 residues. V was shortened by 6 bases and J by 0 bases, with 20 bases between the two germline ends. Germline-derived CDR1 and CDR2 are MDHEN and SYDVKM. As DNA, the CDR3 is TGTGCCAGCAGGGTCGGGCAGGCTTTGTTCGCGAACACCGGGGAGCTGTTTTTT. As protein: CASRVGQALFANTGELFF.

V is TRBV19 and J is TRBJ1-2; D unclear. Looked up from germline, CDR1 is LNHDA and CDR2 is SQIVND (reference sequence). The V and J ends lost 5 bases and 4 bases respectively, with 17 bases between them. The CDR3 loop spans 15 amino acids. In DNA, the CDR3 is TGTGCCAGTAGTGCCCCCGGCAGTCCCTCCTATGGCTACACCTTC. Its translation: CASSAPGSPSYGYTF.

On this clone: One junction end disagrees with the germline gene, perhaps due to a read error. The CDR3: CASSVALASDEQYF. As DNA, the CDR3 is TGTGCCAGCAGCGTAGCATTGGCCTCCGACGAGCAGTACTTC. J is TRBJ2-7 and V is TRBV9; no clear D. Germline CDR1 reads SGDLS; CDR2 reads YYNGEE. The CDR3 totals 14 residues.

This chain links TRBV29-1 with TRBJ2-5; 11 bases match TRBD2. TRBJ2-7 explains the end of the DNA better; the J call may be wrong. This CDR3 is built from 16 residues. Germline loops: CDR1 SQVTM, CDR2 ANQGSEA. In DNA, the CDR3 is TGCAGCGTTTCGGTAATTACTAGCGGGAGCTACTACGAGCAGTACTTC. The encoded protein is CSVSVITSGSYYEQYF.

The chain recombines TRBV19 with TRBJ2-3, with TRBD2 matching over 13 bases. The CDR3 has 14 amino acids. Per the germline V gene, CDR1 is LNHDA and CDR2 is SQIVND (reference sequence). J was trimmed by 4 bases and V by 8 bases; bases with no gene match: 3. The CDR3 spells CASSGLAGADTQYF. In DNA, the CDR3 is TGTGCCAGTTCAGGACTAGCGGGAGCAGATACGCAGTATTTT.

The chain recombines TRBV11-3 with TRBJ2-7, with D unresolved. The CDR3 length is 14 residues. Germline V CDR1 and CDR2: SGHNT, YENEEA. V shed 5 bases and J shed 5 bases, with 16 bases lying between them. The CDR3 DNA reads TGTGCCAGCAGCCCCCGGAGTGTGGGCAACGAGCAGTACTTC. This sequence encodes CASSPRSVGNEQYF.

Comment on this clone: Other DNA sequences in this specimen translate into the identical CDR3. The chain links TRBV7-3 to TRBJ2-2; 11 bases map to TRBD2. There are 15 residues in the CDR3. Germline loops: CDR1 SGHTA, CDR2 FQGTGA. With V trimmed by 5 bases and J by 4 bases, 3 bases remained unmatched. The CDR3 region is CASSPGTSGTGELFF. The DNA for the CDR3 is TGTGCCAGCAGCCCCGGGACTAGCGGCACCGGGGAGCTGTTTTTT.

This clone showed up just once. The V call is TRBV28, the J call TRBJ1-2; a weak D match, TRBD1 (5 bases). V dropped 2 bases and J dropped 8 bases, with 15 bases sitting between them. This CDR3 spans 14 amino acids. Germline V lookup: CDR1 MDHEN, CDR2 SYDVKM. The CDR3 loop is CASSLRGALGGYTF. CDR3 DNA: TGTGCCAGCAGTTTAAGAGGGGCGCTGGGGGGCTACACCTTC.

The J gene is TRBJ2-1, the V gene TRBV27, with D perhaps TRBD2 (5 bases). The CDR3 has 15 amino acids. Per germline, CDR1 MNHEY and CDR2 SMNVEV (reference sequence). Trimming pared 4 bases from V and 0 bases from J, leaving 10 bases between. The CDR3 region is CASSYAGVSYNEQFF. The CDR3 nucleotides read TGTGCCAGCAGTTATGCGGGCGTCTCCTACAATGAGCAGTTCTTC.

As regards this clone: A read error may account for a junction end that differs from germline. The chain carries TRBV4-1 and TRBJ2-3, with D tentatively TRBD1 or TRBD2 (6 bases each). This CDR3 region has 12 residues. Germline CDR1 MGHRA, CDR2 YSYEKL. In DNA, the CDR3 is TGCGCCAGCAGACAAGGGGGGGATACGCAGTATTTT. It is translated as CASRQGGDTQYF.

The genes are TRBV4-3 and TRBJ2-3, with D unclear. The CDR3 spans 14 residues. V gave up 1 base and J gave up 6 bases, with 11 bases separating them. Looked up from germline, CDR1 is LGHNA and CDR2 is YSLEER. This chain's CDR3 is CASSQVMAWDTQYF. The CDR3 nucleotides are TGCGCCAGCAGCCAAGTAATGGCATGGGATACGCAGTATTTT.

V is TRBV5-5 and J is TRBJ1-2, with TRBD1 as a possible D gene (5 bases). Trimming took off 1 base at V and 0 bases at J, with 10 bases between the two ends. The CDR3 sequence is 15 residues long. From germline, CDR1 is SGHKS and CDR2 YYEKEE (reference sequence). The CDR3 region has the DNA TGTGCCAGCAGCTTGTGGGACGGCCCTAACTATGGCTACACCTTC. The encoded protein is CASSLWDGPNYGYTF.